The next 30 T cell receptor beta chains were all read from a single sample in a study of blood T cell repertoires in COVID-19 (dated by TCRdb to about 2020). Library prep was done by the immunoSEQ multiplex PCR assay. Entries here come from immuneACCESS through TCRdb and include only in-frame sequences with V and J called. Some clones fail to appear in such tables; in the studies checked, an unresolved V gene covers under half of the shortfall, and the cause of the remainder is unknown. In this sample the table shows roughly 70,000 clones, 80% to 90% of which occur a single time. The top ten hold approximately 8.9% of the sample. Sequenced material: peripheral blood. These receptor sequences come from a man older than 75 with acute or convalescent COVID-19.

This clone was picked up one time. This chain uses TRBV4-1 with TRBJ2-7; 10 nucleotides match TRBD2. There are 20 residues in the CDR3. The V and J ends lost 4 bases and 0 bases, in that order; junction bases with no gene match: 18. Germline values: CDR1 MGHRA, CDR2 YSYEKL. CDR3 sequence: CASSPEASGRASSSSYEQYF. The CDR3 region has the DNA TGCGCCAGCAGCCCCGAGGCCAGCGGGAGGGCCTCTTCGAGCTCCTACGAGCAGTACTTC.

This chain connects TRBV2 to TRBJ1-3, with D unclear. V was pared by 11 bases and J by 2 bases, with 13 bases between. Germline V gives CDR1 SNHLY, CDR2 FYNNEI. The CDR3 is 13 residues long. The CDR3 bases are TGTGCCTCCCGAGGGCCCCCTGGAAACACCATATATTTT. Residues: CASRGPPGNTIYF.

The chain links TRBV2 to TRBJ2-5; possibly TRBD2 for D (7 bases). The V gene lost 7 bases and the J gene lost 4 bases, with 16 bases spanning the gap. Germline V CDR1 and CDR2: SNHLY, FYNNEI. The CDR3 has 14 residues. CDR3 in amino acids: CASNGGGPTETQYF. The CDR3 bases are TGTGCCAGCAATGGGGGGGGGCCCACAGAGACCCAGTACTTC.

CDR3: CATSGGGVGTGELFF. The CDR3, as DNA: TGTGCCACCAGTGGAGGGGGTGTAGGCACCGGGGAGCTGTTTTTT. The chain is built from TRBV24-1 and TRBJ2-2, with D perhaps matching TRBD1 (6 bases). Germline V lookup: CDR1 KGHDR, CDR2 SFDVKD. The CDR3 covers 15 residues. Trimming took 5 bases from V and 4 from J, leaving 13 bases between them.

This chain connects TRBV6-5 to TRBJ2-2; D might be TRBD1 (7 bases). Germline-derived CDR1 and CDR2 are MNHEY and SVGAGI. The CDR3 is 14 residues long. Trimming took off 5 bases at V and 1 base at J, with 8 bases between the two ends. The CDR3 spells CASSQGGNTGELFF. Written as DNA, the CDR3 is TGTGCCAGCAGTCAGGGGGGGAACACCGGGGAGCTGTTTTTT.

The J gene is TRBJ1-6, the V gene TRBV5-4, with D possibly TRBD1 on 6 matching bases. Trimming removed 4 bases at V and 7 bases at J, with 15 bases between. The length of the CDR3 is 15 residues. Germline V gene lookup returns CDR1 SGHNT and CDR2 YYREEE (reference sequence). CDR3 sequence reads: CASSENRDWNSPLHF. The DNA for the CDR3 is TGTGCCAGCAGCGAAAACAGGGATTGGAATTCACCCCTCCACTTT.

This chain connects TRBV9 to TRBJ2-3, with TRBD1 matching 10 bases. From germline, CDR1 is SGDLS and CDR2 YYNGEE. The CDR3 sequence is 16 residues long. The ends lost 2 bases at V and 1 base at J; junction bases unmatched: 4. CDR3 protein: CASSVDRGTGTDTQYF. The CDR3 DNA reads TGTGCCAGCAGCGTGGACAGGGGGACGGGCACAGATACGCAGTATTTT. Looking up the rest from reference TRBV9 and TRBJ2-3 gives the full variable domain: DSGVTQTPKHLITATGQRVTLRCSPRSGDLSVYWYQQSLDQGLQFLIQYYNGEERAKGNILERFSAQQFPDLHSELNLSSLELGDSALYFCASSVDRGTGTDTQYFGPGTRLTVL.

This chain links TRBV5-8 with TRBJ2-3; 13 bases are shared with TRBD2. The germline gives CDR1 SGHTS, CDR2 YDEGEE. This CDR3 is built from 16 residues. Trimming cost V 2 bases and J 4 bases; bases outside gene matches: 4. The CDR3 DNA is TGTGCCAGCAGCTTCTCTACTAGCGGGAGGGCAGATACGCAGTATTTT. Its translation is CASSFSTSGRADTQYF.

The rearrangement joins TRBV12-3 or TRBV12-4 to TRBJ1-6; D is uncertain. Trimming removed 4 bases at V and 10 bases at J, with 8 bases between. The CDR3 contains 12 residues. CDR3 residues: CASSSGPSPLHF. CDR3 sequence (DNA): TGTGCCAGCAGTTCTGGCCCCTCACCCCTCCACTTT.

This CDR3 reads CAWKDGTSAYEQYF. The CDR3, as DNA: TGTGCCTGGAAGGACGGGACTAGTGCGTACGAGCAGTACTTC. The genes are TRBV30 and TRBJ2-7; 8 bases agree with TRBD2. Trimming removed 4 bases from V and 4 bases from J; junction bases left unmatched: 9. The germline V gene encodes CDR1 GTSNPN and CDR2 SVGIG (reference sequence). The CDR3 sequence is 14 residues long.

This rearrangement joins TRBV6-6 to TRBJ2-7, with 11 bases aligning to TRBD1. Germline V CDR1 and CDR2: MNHNY, SVGAGI (reference sequence). This CDR3 has 16 amino acids. The V gene end was trimmed by 7 bases and the J gene end by 12 bases; junction bases not matched to a gene: 20. The CDR3 DNA sequence: TGTGCCAGCAAATCCTCGACGGACAGGGGGCTCCCCCTTGGGTACTTC. Translation gives CASKSSTDRGLPLGYF.

The chain recombines TRBV5-6 with TRBJ2-1; a possible D gene is TRBD1 (5 bases). Germline lookup yields CDR1 SGHDT and CDR2 YYEEEE. The CDR3 totals 13 residues. The V and J ends lost 4 bases and 0 bases respectively, with 5 bases between them. The CDR3 DNA reads as TGTGCCAGCAGCGGGGCCTCCTACAATGAGCAGTTCTTC. Residues: CASSGASYNEQFF.

The genes are TRBV28 and TRBJ1-5, with unresolved D. The ends were cut back, 3 bases at V and 4 bases at J, with 13 bases in the middle. The CDR3 loop spans 15 amino acids. The V gene's germline CDR1 is MDHEN and CDR2 SYDVKM. The CDR3 reads CASSFMAGGNQPQHF. CDR3 in DNA: TGTGCCAGCAGTTTCATGGCAGGAGGAAATCAGCCCCAGCATTTT.

V usage is TRBV4-1 and J usage is TRBJ2-3, with a possible D match to TRBD2 (5 bases). This CDR3 comprises 16 residues. The V gene's germline CDR1 is MGHRA and CDR2 YSYEKL. V lost 4 bases and J 5 bases, leaving 19 bases between the germline ends. Here the CDR3 DNA reads TGCGCCAGCAGCCTTTCTCGGGTGGGAGTTAAAGATACGCAGTATTTT. This translates into CASSLSRVGVKDTQYF.

This rearrangement joins TRBV30 to TRBJ1-1; D gene ambiguous. CDR1 is GTSNPN, CDR2 SVGIG, per germline (reference sequence). Trimming took 3 bases from V and 4 from J, leaving 15 bases between them. This CDR3 has 14 residues. CDR3 nucleotide sequence: TGTGCCTGGAGCGGTACGAGGGAGGCCACTGAAGCTTTCTTT. Its protein product is CAWSGTREATEAFF.

This rearrangement joins TRBV10-2 to TRBJ1-5, with D perhaps matching TRBD1 (6 bases). Germline assignment: CDR1 WSHSY and CDR2 SAAADI. The V end lost 3 bases, the J end lost 6 bases, and 9 bases lay between the germline ends. The CDR3 length is 13 residues. DNA for the CDR3: TGCGCCAGCAGTGAACAGGGTGCTCAGCCCCAGCATTTT. It yields the protein CASSEQGAQPQHF.

The chain joins TRBV2 to TRBJ1-2, with D perhaps matching TRBD1 (5 bases). The V and J ends lost 3 bases and 3 bases respectively, with 14 bases between them. CDR3 length: 15 residues. CDR1 SNHLY and CDR2 FYNNEI come from the germline V gene. This CDR3 reads CASSDQPGRYYGYTF. For the CDR3, the DNA is TGTGCCAGCAGTGATCAACCAGGGAGGTACTATGGCTACACCTTC.

This chain connects TRBV4-2 to TRBJ2-1; 8 positions match TRBD2. The CDR3 spans 15 residues. Unmatched junction bases numbered 7, after V lost 1 base and J lost 8 bases. Germline V gene sequence: CDR1 LGHNA, CDR2 YNFKEQ. The CDR3 here is CASSQALSGSDEQFF. In DNA form, the CDR3 reads TGTGCCAGCAGCCAAGCGCTCAGCGGGAGCGATGAGCAGTTCTTC.

The chain joins TRBV6-1 to TRBJ2-1, with no clear D. This CDR3 contains 13 residues. The germline V gene has CDR1 MNHNS and CDR2 SASEGT. V was pared by 3 bases and J by 4 bases, with 7 bases between. This CDR3 is CASSDEDYNEQFF. For the CDR3, the DNA is TGTGCCAGCAGTGACGAGGATTACAATGAGCAGTTCTTC.

For the CDR3, the DNA is TGTGCCAGCAGTGAGCCCGGCAGGCCTAATCAGCCCCAGCATTTT. Translated: CASSEPGRPNQPQHF. This sequence joins TRBV6-1 and TRBJ1-5; D is uncertain. Germline values: CDR1 MNHNS, CDR2 SASEGT. CDR3 size: 15 residues. Trimming shortened V by 3 bases and J by 4 bases, and 13 bases separated the two germline ends.

This clone occurred a few times. The chain has TRBV6-6 and TRBJ1-3, with TRBD1 identical over 9 bases. Trimming cost V 7 bases and J 1 base; bases outside gene matches: 5. This CDR3 spans 15 amino acids. CDR1 and CDR2 (germline): MNHNY, SVGAGI (reference sequence). The DNA for the CDR3 is TGTGCCAGCACTCCCGGGACAGGGTCTGGAAACACCATATATTTT. Amino acids: CASTPGTGSGNTIYF.

This rearrangement joins TRBV5-4 to TRBJ2-2; D is undetermined. CDR1 and CDR2 (germline): SGHNT, YYREEE (reference sequence). V gave up 4 bases and J gave up 1 base, with 14 bases separating them. This CDR3 has 16 amino acids. CDR3 sequence reads: CASSPGPPQNTGELFF. The CDR3 nucleotides read TGTGCCAGCAGCCCGGGTCCTCCCCAGAACACCGGGGAGCTGTTTTTT.

This clone has only one observation. The rearrangement joins TRBV28 to TRBJ2-3; 9 nucleotides agree with TRBD2. Losses at the gene ends were 5 bases for V and 3 bases for J; bases not matched to a gene: 6. CDR1 and CDR2 from the germline V gene are MDHEN and SYDVKM. The CDR3 sequence is 15 residues long. The CDR3 protein is CASSLLAGRTDTQYF. The CDR3 bases are TGTGCCAGCAGTCTCCTAGCGGGAAGGACAGATACGCAGTATTTT. The full variable domain, completed using reference TRBV28 and TRBJ2-3, is DVKVTQSSRYLVKRTGEKVFLECVQDMDHENMFWYRQDPGLGLRLIYFSYDVKMKEKGDIPEGYSVSREKKERFSLILESASTNQTSMYLCASSLLAGRTDTQYFGPGTRLTVL.

The CDR3 DNA is TGTGCCAGCAGCCCCCTCACTAGCGGGGGCACAGATACGCAGTATTTT. Translated: CASSPLTSGGTDTQYF. The chain carries TRBV5-8 and TRBJ2-3, with TRBD2 identical over 10 bases. The CDR3 has 16 amino acids. From germline, CDR1 is SGHTS and CDR2 YDEGEE. V was pared by 4 bases and J by 1 base, with 6 bases of the junction left unmatched.

In this sample, this clone turned up a few times. The chain uses TRBV24-1 and TRBJ2-5, with TRBD1 as a possible D gene (6 bases). The CDR3 has 17 amino acids. V lost 3 bases to trimming and J lost 2 bases, with 18 bases between them. CDR1 KGHDR and CDR2 SFDVKD come from the germline V gene. In DNA form, the CDR3 reads TGTGCCACCAGTGATCCAGGGGCGACACCCACTCAAGAGACCCAGTACTTC. As protein: CATSDPGATPTQETQYF.

The rearrangement uses TRBV30 and TRBJ1-6; the D is unclear. The CDR3 length is 14 residues. Germline V gene lookup returns CDR1 GTSNPN and CDR2 SVGIG (reference sequence). The V and J ends lost 0 bases and 10 bases respectively, with 13 bases between them. CDR3 sequence reads: CAWSVMGGKSPLHF. CDR3 bases: TGTGCCTGGAGTGTCATGGGCGGGAAGTCACCCCTCCACTTT. The whole variable domain, filled in from reference TRBV30 and TRBJ1-6, reads SQTIHQWPATLVQPVGSPLSLECTVEGTSNPNLYWYRQAAGRGLQLLFYSVGIGQISSEVPQNLSASRPQDRQFILSSKKLLLSDSGFYLCAWSVMGGKSPLHFGNGTRLTVT.

The chain has TRBV19 and TRBJ2-7, with 8 bases fitting TRBD2. CDR3 length: 13 residues. Germline V gives CDR1 LNHDA, CDR2 SQIVND (reference sequence). The V gene end was trimmed by 5 bases and the J gene end by 2 bases; junction bases not matched to a gene: 2. The CDR3 nucleotides are TGTGCCAGTAGTCGCGGGAGGACCTACGAGCAGTACTTC. This sequence encodes CASSRGRTYEQYF.

In its sample, this clone was seen once. V usage is TRBV5-1 and J usage is TRBJ2-7; D is uncertain. Germline CDR1 reads SGHRS; CDR2 reads YFSETQ. The germline V and J ends were trimmed by 0 bases and 2 bases, with 9 bases remaining between them. The length of the CDR3 is 14 residues. In nucleotides, the CDR3 is TGCGCCAGCAGCTTGGAGTGGGCAACCTACGAGCAGTACTTC. Amino acids: CASSLEWATYEQYF.

The rearrangement joins TRBV10-3 to TRBJ2-1, with D perhaps matching TRBD2 (6 bases). Germline V lookup: CDR1 ENHRY, CDR2 SYGVKD. The CDR3 covers 12 residues. Trimming pared 3 bases from V and 6 bases from J, leaving 6 bases between. The CDR3: CAISELANEQFF. CDR3 nucleotide sequence: TGTGCCATCAGTGAACTAGCCAATGAGCAGTTCTTC.

The chain joins TRBV19 to TRBJ2-3; 10 nucleotides line up with TRBD2. The CDR3 is 18 residues long. Per germline, CDR1 LNHDA and CDR2 SQIVND (reference sequence). The trim removed 2 bases at V and 0 bases at J, leaving 8 bases unmatched. Here the CDR3 reads CASSIRTSGVSSTDTQYF. The CDR3 nucleotides read TGTGCCAGTAGTATAAGGACTAGCGGAGTTTCTAGCACAGATACGCAGTATTTT.